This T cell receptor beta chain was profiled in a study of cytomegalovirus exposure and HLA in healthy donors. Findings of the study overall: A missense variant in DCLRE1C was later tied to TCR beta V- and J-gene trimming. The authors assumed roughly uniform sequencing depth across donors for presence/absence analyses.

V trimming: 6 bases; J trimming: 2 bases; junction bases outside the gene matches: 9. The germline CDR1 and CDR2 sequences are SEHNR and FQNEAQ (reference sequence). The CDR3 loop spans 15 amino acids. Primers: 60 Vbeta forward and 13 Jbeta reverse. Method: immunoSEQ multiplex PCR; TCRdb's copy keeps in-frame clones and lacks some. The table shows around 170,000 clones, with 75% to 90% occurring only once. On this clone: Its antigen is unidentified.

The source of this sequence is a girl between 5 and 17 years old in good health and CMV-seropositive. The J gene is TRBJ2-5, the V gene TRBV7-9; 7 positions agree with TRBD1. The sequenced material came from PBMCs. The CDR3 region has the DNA TGTGCCAGCAGAGACCGAGGACAGGAGCAAGAGACCCAGTACTTC. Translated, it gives CASRDRGQEQETQYF.